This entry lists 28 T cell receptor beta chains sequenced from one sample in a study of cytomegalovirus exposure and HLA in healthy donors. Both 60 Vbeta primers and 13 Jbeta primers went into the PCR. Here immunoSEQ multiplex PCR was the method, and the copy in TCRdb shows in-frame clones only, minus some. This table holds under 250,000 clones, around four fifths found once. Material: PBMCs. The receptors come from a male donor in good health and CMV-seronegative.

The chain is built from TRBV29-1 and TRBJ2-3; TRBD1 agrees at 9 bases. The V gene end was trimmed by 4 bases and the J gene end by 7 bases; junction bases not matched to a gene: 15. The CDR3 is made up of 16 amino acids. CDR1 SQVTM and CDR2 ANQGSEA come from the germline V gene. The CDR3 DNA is TGCAGCGTTGGAAAGGGATTGACAGGGGGGGAAAATACGCAGTATTTT. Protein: CSVGKGLTGGENTQYF.

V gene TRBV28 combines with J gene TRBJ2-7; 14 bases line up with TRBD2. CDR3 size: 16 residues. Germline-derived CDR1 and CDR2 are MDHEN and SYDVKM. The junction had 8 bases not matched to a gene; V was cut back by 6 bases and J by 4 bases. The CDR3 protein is CASSTGTSGRIYEQYF. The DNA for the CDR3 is TGTGCCAGCAGCACAGGGACTAGCGGGAGAATTTACGAGCAGTACTTC.

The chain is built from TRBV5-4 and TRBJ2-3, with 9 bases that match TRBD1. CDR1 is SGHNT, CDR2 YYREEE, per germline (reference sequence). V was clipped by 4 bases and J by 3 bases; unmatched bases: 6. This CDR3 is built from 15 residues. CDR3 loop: CASSTDRGRTDTQYF. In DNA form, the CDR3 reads TGTGCCAGCAGCACAGACAGGGGGAGGACAGATACGCAGTATTTT.

This chain's CDR3 is CASSPTSGGYEQYF. DNA of the CDR3: TGCGCCAGCAGTCCTACTAGCGGGGGATACGAGCAGTACTTC. V is TRBV10-1 and J is TRBJ2-7, with TRBD2 matching over 11 bases. Trimming at V came to 5 bases and at J to 4 bases, leaving 4 bases not matched to a gene. Per germline, CDR1 WNHNN and CDR2 SYGVQD (reference sequence). The CDR3 runs to 14 residues.

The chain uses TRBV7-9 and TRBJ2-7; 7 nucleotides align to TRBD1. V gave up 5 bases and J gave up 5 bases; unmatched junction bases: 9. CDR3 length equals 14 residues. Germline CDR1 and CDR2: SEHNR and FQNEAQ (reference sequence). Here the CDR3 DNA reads TGTGCCAGCAGCACAGGAGACAGGGCCCACGAGCAGTACTTC. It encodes CASSTGDRAHEQYF.

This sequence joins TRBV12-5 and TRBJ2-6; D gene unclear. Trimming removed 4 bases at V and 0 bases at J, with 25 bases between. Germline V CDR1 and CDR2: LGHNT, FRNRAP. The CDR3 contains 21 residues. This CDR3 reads CASGCPTDTDYQSSGANVLTF. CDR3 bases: TGTGCTAGTGGTTGCCCGACCGACACCGATTACCAGAGCTCTGGGGCCAACGTCCTGACTTTC.

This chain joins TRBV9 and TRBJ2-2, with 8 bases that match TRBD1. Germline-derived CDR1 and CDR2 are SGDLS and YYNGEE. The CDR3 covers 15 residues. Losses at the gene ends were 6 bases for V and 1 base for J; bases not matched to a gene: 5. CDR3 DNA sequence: TGTGCCAGCACGACTGGGACAGGGAACACCGGGGAGCTGTTTTTT. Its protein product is CASTTGTGNTGELFF.

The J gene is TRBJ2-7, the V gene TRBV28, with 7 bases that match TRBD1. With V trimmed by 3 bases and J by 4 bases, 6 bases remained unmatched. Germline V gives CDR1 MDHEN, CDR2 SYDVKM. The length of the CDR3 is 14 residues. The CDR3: CASSFTGQIYEQYF. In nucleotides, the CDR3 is TGTGCCAGCAGTTTCACGGGACAGATTTACGAGCAGTACTTC.

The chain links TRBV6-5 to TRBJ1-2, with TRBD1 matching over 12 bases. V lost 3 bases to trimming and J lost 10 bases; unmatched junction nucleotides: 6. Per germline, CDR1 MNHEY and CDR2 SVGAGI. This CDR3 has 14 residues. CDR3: CASSYWGTGGFYTF. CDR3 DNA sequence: TGTGCCAGCAGTTATTGGGGGACAGGGGGCTTCTACACCTTC.

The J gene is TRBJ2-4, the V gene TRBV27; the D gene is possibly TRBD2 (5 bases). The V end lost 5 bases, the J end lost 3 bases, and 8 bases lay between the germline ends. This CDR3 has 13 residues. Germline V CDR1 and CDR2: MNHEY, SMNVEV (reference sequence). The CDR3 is CASSPGGKNIQYF. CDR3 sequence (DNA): TGTGCCAGCAGTCCAGGAGGCAAAAACATTCAGTACTTC.

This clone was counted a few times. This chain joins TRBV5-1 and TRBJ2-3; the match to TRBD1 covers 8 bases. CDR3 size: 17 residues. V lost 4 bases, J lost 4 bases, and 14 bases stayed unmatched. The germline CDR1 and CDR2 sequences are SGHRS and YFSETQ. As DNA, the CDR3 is TGCGCCAGCAGCCGACAGGCGTCCGACAGGGGATCAGATACGCAGTATTTT. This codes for CASSRQASDRGSDTQYF.

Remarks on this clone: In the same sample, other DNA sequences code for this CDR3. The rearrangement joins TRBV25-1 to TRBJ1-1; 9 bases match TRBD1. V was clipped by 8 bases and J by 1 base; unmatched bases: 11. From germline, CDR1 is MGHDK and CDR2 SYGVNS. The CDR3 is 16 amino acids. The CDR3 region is CASSPRGQGPNTEAFF. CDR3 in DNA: TGTGCCAGCTCCCCCCGAGGACAGGGGCCGAACACTGAAGCTTTCTTT.

CDR3 nucleotide sequence: TGTGCCAGCACTCCAAGGTGGCAGGGGGCCGCTGGTTCCTACAATGAGCAGTTCTTC. Translated, it gives CASTPRWQGAAGSYNEQFF. The chain has TRBV27 and TRBJ2-1, with 8 bases matching TRBD1. V dropped 7 bases and J dropped 1; count of bases not matched to a gene: 18. The germline CDR1 and CDR2 sequences are MNHEY and SMNVEV (reference sequence). The CDR3 runs 19 residues.

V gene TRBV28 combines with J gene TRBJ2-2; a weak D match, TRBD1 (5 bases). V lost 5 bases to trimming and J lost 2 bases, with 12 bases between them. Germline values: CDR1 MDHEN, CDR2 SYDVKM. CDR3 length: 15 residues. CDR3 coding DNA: TGTGCCAGCAGTCCCAGGGAATTTAACACCGGGGAGCTGTTTTTT. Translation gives CASSPREFNTGELFF.

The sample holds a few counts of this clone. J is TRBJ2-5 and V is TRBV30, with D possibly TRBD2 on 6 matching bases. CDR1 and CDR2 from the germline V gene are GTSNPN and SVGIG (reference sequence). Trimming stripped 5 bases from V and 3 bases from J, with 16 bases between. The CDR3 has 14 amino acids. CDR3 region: CAWDPGLLKETQYF. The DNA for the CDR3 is TGTGCCTGGGACCCGGGACTCCTAAAAGAGACCCAGTACTTC.

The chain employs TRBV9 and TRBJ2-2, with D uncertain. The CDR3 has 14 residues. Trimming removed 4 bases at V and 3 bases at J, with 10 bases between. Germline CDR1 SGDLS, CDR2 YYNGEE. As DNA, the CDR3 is TGTGCCAGCAGCCGATCTATGGACACCGGGGAGCTGTTTTTT. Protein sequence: CASSRSMDTGELFF.

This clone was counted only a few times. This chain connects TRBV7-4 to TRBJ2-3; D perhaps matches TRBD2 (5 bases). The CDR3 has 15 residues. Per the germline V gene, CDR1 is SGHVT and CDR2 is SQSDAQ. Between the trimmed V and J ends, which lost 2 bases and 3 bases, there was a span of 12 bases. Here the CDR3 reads CASSLSASPTDTQYF. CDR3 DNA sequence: TGTGCCAGCAGCTTATCGGCTAGCCCTACAGATACGCAGTATTTT.

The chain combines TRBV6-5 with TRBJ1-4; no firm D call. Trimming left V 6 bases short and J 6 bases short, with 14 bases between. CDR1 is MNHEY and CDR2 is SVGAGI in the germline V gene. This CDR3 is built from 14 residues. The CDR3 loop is CASRSAREDEKLFF. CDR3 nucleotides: TGTGCCAGCAGATCCGCCCGCGAAGATGAAAAACTGTTTTTT.

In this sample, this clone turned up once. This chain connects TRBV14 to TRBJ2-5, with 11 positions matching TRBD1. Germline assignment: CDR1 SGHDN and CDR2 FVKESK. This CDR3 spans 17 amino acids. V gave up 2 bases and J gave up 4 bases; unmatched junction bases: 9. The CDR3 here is CASSQQNRDRGLETQYF. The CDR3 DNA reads TGTGCCAGCAGCCAACAAAACCGGGACAGGGGGTTAGAGACCCAGTACTTC.

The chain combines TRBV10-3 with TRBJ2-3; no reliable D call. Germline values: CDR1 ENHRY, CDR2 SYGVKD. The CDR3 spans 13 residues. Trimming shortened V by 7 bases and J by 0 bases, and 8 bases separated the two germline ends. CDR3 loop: CAITSESTDTQYF. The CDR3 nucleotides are TGTGCCATCACCAGCGAGAGCACAGATACGCAGTATTTT.

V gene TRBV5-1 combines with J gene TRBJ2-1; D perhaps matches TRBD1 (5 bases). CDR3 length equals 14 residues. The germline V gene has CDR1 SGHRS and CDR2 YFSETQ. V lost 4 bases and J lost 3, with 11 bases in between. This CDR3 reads CASSPTVIYNEQFF. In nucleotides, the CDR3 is TGCGCCAGCAGCCCGACAGTTATCTACAATGAGCAGTTCTTC.

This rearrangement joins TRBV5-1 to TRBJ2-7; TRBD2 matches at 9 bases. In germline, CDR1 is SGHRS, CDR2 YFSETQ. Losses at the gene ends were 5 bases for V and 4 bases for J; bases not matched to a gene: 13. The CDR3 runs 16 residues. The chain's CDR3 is CASRLEGLARLYEQYF. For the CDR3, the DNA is TGCGCCAGCAGACTAGAAGGACTAGCGAGACTTTACGAGCAGTACTTC.

The CDR3 reads CASSDRGTESTDTQYF. Written as DNA, the CDR3 is TGTGCCAGCAGCGACCGAGGGACAGAGAGCACAGATACGCAGTATTTT. The rearrangement links TRBV5-4 to TRBJ2-3, with TRBD1 identical over 7 bases. The CDR3 covers 16 residues. V gave up 4 bases and J gave up 0 bases; unmatched junction bases: 8. The germline V gene has CDR1 SGHNT and CDR2 YYREEE (reference sequence).

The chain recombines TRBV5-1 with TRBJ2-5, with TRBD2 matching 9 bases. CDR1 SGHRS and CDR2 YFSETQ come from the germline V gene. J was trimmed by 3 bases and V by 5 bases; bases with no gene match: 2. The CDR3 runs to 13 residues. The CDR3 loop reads CASRWTSEETQYF. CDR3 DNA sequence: TGCGCCAGCAGGTGGACTAGCGAAGAGACCCAGTACTTC.

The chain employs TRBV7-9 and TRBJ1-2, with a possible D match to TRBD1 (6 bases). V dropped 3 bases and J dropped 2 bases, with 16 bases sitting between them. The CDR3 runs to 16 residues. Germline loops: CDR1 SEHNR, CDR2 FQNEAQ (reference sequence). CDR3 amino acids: CASSFPQNRANYGYTF. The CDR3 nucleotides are TGTGCCAGCAGCTTTCCTCAGAACAGGGCCAACTATGGCTACACCTTC.

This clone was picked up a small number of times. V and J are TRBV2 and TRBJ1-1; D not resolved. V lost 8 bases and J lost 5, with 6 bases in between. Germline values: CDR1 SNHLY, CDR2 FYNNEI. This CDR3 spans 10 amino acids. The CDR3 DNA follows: TGTGCCAGCGGGCTTACTGAAGCTTTCTTT. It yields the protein CASGLTEAFF.

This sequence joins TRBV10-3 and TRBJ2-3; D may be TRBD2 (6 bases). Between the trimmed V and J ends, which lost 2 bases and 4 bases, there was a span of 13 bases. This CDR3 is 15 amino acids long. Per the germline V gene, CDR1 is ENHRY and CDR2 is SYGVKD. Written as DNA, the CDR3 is TGTGCCATCAGTGAGCGGGAGTCTGGGGCAGATACGCAGTATTTT. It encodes CAISERESGADTQYF.

The CDR3 is CASGLTPRAGRTGELFF. CDR3 nucleotides: TGTGCTAGTGGTTTGACTCCCCGGGCAGGGAGGACCGGGGAGCTGTTTTTT. The chain combines TRBV12-5 with TRBJ2-2; D might be TRBD2 (6 bases). Germline CDR1 is LGHNT and CDR2 is FRNRAP. Trimming cost V 2 bases and J 5 bases, with 18 bases left between them. The CDR3 loop spans 17 amino acids. Full variable domain (remainder filled in from reference TRBV12-5 and TRBJ2-2): DARVTQTPRHKVTEMGQEVTMRCQPILGHNTVFWYRQTMMQGLELLAYFRNRAPLDDSGMPKDRFSAEMPDATLATLKIQPSEPRDSAVYFCASGLTPRAGRTGELFFGEGSRLTVL.